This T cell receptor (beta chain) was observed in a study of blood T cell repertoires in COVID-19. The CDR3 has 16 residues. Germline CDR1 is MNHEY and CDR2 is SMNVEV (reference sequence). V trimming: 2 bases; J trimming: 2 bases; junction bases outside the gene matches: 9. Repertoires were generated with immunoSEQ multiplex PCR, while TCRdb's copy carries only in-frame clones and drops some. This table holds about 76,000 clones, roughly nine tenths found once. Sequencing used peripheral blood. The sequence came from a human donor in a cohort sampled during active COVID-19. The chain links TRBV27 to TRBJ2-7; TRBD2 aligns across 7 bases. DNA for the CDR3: TGTGCCAGCAGTTTAACCGGTCTAGCGGCCACCTACGAGCAGTACTTC. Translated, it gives CASSLTGLAATYEQYF.